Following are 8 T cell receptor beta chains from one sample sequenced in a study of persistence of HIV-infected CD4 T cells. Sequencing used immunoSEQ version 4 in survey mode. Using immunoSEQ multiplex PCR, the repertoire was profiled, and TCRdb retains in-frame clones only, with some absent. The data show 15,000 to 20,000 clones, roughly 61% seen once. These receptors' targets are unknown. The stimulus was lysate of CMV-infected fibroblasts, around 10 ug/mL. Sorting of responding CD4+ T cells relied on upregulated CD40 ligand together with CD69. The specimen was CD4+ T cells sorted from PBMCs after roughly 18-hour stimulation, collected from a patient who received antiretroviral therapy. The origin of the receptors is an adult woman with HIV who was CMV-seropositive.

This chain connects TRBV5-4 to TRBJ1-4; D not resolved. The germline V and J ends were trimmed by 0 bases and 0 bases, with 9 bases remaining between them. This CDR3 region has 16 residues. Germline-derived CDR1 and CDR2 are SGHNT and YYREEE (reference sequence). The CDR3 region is CASSLDGNPTNEKLFF. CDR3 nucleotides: TGTGCCAGCAGCTTGGATGGTAATCCAACTAATGAAAAACTGTTTTTT.

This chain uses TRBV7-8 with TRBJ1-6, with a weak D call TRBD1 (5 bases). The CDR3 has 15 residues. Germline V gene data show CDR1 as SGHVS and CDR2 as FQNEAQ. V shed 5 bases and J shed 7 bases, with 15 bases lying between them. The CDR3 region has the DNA TGTGCCAGCAGCCTGACAGTTTATCCGAATTCACCCCTCCACTTT. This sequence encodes CASSLTVYPNSPLHF. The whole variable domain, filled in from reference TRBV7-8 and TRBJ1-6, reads GAGVSQSPRYKVAKRGQDVALRCDPISGHVSLFWYQQALGQGPEFLTYFQNEAQLDKSGLPSDRFFAERPEGSVSTLKIQRTQQEDSAVYLCASSLTVYPNSPLHFGNGTRLTVT.

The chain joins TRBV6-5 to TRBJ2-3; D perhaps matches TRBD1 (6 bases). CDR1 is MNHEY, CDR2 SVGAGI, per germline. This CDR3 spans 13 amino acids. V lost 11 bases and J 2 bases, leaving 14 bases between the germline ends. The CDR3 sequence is CASQRTATDTQYF. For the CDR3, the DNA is TGTGCCTCCCAACGGACAGCCACAGATACGCAGTATTTT.

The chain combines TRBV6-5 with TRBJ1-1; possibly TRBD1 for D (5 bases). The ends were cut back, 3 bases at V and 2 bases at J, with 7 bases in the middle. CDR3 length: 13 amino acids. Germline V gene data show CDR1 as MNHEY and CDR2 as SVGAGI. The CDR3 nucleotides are TGTGCCAGCAGTTATCAGGGCAACACTGAAGCTTTCTTT. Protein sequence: CASSYQGNTEAFF.

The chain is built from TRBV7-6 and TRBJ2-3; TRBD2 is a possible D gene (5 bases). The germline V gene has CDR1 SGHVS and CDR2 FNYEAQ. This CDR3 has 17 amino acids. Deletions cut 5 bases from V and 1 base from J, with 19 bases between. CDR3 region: CASSRRSGIGGTDTQYF. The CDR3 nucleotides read TGTGCCAGCAGCAGACGCTCCGGGATCGGCGGCACAGATACGCAGTATTTT.

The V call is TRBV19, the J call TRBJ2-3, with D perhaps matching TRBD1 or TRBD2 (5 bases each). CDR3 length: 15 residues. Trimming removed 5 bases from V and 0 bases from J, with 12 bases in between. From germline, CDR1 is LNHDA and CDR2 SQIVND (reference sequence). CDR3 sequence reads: CASSQTGTSTDTQYF. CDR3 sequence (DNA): TGTGCCAGTAGTCAGACCGGGACCAGCACAGATACGCAGTATTTT.

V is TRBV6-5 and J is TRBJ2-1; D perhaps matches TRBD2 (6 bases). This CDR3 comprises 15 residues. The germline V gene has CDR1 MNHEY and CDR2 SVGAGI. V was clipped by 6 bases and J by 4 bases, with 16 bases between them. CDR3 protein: CASSTSPTEYNEQFF. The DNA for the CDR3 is TGTGCCAGCAGCACTAGCCCGACGGAGTACAATGAGCAGTTCTTC.

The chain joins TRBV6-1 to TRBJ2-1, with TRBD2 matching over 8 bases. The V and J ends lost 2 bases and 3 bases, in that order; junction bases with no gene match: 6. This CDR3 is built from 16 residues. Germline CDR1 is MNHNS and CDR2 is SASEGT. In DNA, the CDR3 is TGTGCCAGCAGTGAAAACCAGCGGGGGTTCTACAATGAGCAGTTCTTC. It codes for CASSENQRGFYNEQFF.